This TCR beta chain came from a study of blood T cell repertoires in COVID-19. Study in general: The United States, Italy and Spain were the sources of the acute and convalescent COVID-19 samples. From T cells, B-cell-depleted T cells, or PBMCs came the material, which was cDNA or gDNA.

In the study's own analysis: Estimated nucleated cell counts came from reference gene primer amplification. TCRdb's copy holds only in-frame clones and misses some; the assay was immunoSEQ multiplex PCR. The DNA was the basis for D and trimming; V, J and clone size are from that table. The data show about 76,000 clones, about 88% seen once. This clone was seen more than once but under ten times. This CDR3 spans 15 amino acids. Trimming took off 1 base at V and 0 bases at J, with 7 bases between the two ends. Germline values: CDR1 SGHVS, CDR2 FNYEAQ. This sequence originates from a human donor in a cohort sampled during active COVID-19. The sample was peripheral blood. The chain joins TRBV7-6 to TRBJ1-3; D is uncertain. CDR3 residues: CASSLDNYSGNTIYF. The CDR3 DNA is TGTGCCAGCAGCTTAGATAACTACTCTGGAAACACCATATATTTT. The whole variable domain, remainder taken from reference TRBV7-6 and TRBJ1-3, is GAGVSQSPRYKVTKRGQDVALRCDPISGHVSLYWYRQALGQGPEFLTYFNYEAQQDKSGLPNDRFSAERPEGSISTLTIQRTEQRDSAMYRCASSLDNYSGNTIYFGEGSWLTVV.